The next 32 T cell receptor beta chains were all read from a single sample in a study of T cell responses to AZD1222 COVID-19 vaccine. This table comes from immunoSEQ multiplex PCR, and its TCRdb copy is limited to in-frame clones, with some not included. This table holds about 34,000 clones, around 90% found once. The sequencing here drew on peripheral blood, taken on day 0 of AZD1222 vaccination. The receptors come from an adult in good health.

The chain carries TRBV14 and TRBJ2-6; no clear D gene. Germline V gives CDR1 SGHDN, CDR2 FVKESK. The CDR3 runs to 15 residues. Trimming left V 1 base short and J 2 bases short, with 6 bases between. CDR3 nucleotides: TGTGCCAGCAGCCAAGTAGGCGCTGGGGCCAACGTCCTGACTTTC. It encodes CASSQVGAGANVLTF.

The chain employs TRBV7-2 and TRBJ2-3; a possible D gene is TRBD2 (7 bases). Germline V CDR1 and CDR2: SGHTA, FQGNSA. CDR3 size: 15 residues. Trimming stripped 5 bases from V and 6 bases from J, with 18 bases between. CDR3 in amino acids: CASSPGGRPADTQYF. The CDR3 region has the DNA TGTGCCAGCAGCCCCGGGGGGCGCCCGGCGGATACGCAGTATTTT.

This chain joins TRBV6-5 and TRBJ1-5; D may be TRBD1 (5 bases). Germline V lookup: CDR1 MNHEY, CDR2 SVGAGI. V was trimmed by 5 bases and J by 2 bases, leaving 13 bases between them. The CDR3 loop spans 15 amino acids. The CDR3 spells CASSPPGLGNQPQHF. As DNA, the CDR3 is TGTGCCAGCAGTCCCCCGGGACTCGGCAATCAGCCCCAGCATTTT.

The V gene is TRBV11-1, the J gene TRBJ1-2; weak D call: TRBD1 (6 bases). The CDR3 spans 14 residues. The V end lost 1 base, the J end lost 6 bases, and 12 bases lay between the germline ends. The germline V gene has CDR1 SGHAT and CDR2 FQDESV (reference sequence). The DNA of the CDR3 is TGTGCCAGCAGCTTAGAGCGGCAGGGGCATGGCTACACCTTC. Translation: CASSLERQGHGYTF.

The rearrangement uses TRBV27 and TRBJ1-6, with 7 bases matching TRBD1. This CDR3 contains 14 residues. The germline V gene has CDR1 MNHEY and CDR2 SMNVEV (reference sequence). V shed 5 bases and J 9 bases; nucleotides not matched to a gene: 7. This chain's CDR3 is CASSEGRGGSPLHF. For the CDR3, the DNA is TGTGCCAGCAGTGAGGGCAGGGGGGGTTCACCCCTCCACTTT.

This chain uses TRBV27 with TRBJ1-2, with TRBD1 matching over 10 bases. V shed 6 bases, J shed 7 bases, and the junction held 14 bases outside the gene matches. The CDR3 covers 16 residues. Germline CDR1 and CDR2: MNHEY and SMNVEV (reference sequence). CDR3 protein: CASRSHDRGLIGGYTF. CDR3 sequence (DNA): TGTGCCAGCAGATCACACGACAGGGGGCTGATAGGTGGCTACACCTTC.

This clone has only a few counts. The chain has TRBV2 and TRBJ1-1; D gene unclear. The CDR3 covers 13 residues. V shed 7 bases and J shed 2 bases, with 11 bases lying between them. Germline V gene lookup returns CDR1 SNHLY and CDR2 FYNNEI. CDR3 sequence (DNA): TGTGCCAGCACGTCAGCCGATAACACTGAAGCTTTCTTT. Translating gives CASTSADNTEAFF.

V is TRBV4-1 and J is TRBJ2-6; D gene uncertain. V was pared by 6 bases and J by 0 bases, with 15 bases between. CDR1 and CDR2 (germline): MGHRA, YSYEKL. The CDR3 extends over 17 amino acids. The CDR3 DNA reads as TGCGCCAGCAGTTCAATGGGTAGGCTCTCTGGGGCCAACGTCCTGACTTTC. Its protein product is CASSSMGRLSGANVLTF.

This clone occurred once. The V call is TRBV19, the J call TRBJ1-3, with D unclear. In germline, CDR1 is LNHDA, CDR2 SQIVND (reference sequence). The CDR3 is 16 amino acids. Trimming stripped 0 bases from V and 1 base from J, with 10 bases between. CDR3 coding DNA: TGTGCCAGTAGTATAGACCCAGCCCTATCTGGAAACACCATATATTTT. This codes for CASSIDPALSGNTIYF.

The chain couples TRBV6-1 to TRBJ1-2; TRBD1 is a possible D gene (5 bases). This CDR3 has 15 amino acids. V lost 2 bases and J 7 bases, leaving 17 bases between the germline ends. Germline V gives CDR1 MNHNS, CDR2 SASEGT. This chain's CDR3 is CASSEWGTPVPGYTF. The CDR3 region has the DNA TGTGCCAGCAGTGAATGGGGGACGCCGGTCCCTGGCTACACCTTC.

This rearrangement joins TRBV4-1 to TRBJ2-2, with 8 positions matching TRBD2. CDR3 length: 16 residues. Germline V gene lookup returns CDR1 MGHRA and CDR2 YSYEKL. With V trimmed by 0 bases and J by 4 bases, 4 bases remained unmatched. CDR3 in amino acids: CASSQDGLAGTGELFF. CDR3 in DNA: TGCGCCAGCAGCCAAGATGGACTAGCTGGCACCGGGGAGCTGTTTTTT.

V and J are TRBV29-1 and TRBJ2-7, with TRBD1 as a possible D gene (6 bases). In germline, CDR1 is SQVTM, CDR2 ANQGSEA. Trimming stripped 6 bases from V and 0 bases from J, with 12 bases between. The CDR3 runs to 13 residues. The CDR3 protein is CSVSGTHSYEQYF. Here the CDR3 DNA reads TGCAGCGTCTCCGGGACACACTCCTACGAGCAGTACTTC.

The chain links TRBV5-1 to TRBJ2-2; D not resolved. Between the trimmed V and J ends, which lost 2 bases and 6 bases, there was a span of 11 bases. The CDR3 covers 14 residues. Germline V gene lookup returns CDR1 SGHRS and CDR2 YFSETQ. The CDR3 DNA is TGCGCCAGCAGCTTAACCGGAATCTCCGGGGAGCTGTTTTTT. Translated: CASSLTGISGELFF. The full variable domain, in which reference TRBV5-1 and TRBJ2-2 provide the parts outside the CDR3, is KAGVTQTPRYLIKTRGQQVTLSCSPISGHRSVSWYQQTPGQGLQFLFEYFSETQRNKGNFPGRFSGRQFSNSRSEMNVSTLELGDSALYLCASSLTGISGELFFGEGSRLTVL.

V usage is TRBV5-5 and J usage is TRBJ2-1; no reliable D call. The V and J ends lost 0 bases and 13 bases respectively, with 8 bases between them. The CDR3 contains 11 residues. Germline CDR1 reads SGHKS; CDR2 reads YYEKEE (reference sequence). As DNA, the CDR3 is TGTGCCAGCAGCTTGGCCAGGTCCCAGTTCTTC. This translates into CASSLARSQFF.

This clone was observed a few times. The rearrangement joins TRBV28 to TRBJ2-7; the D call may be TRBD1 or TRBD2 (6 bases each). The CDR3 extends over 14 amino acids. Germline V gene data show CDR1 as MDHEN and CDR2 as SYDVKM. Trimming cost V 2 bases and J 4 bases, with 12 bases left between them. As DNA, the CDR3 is TGTGCCAGCAGTTTAGTCGGAGGGGGGTACGAGCAGTACTTC. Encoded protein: CASSLVGGGYEQYF.

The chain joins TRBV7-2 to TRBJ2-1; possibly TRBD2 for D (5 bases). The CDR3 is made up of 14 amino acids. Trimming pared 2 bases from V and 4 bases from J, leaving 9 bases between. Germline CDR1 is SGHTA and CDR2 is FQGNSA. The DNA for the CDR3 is TGTGCCAGCAGCTTACGAGCGGTGTACAATGAGCAGTTCTTC. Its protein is CASSLRAVYNEQFF.

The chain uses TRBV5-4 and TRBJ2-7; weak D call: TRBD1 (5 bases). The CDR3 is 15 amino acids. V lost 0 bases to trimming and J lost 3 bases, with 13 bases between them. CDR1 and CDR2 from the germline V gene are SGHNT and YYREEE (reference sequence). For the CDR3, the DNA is TGTGCCAGCAGCTTGGCCGGCACAGGCGGCTACGAGCAGTACTTC. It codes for CASSLAGTGGYEQYF.

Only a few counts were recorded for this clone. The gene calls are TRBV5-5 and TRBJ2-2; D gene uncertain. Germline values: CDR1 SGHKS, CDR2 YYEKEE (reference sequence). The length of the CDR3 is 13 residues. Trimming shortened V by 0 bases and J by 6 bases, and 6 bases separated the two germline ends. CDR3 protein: CASSLEWAGELFF. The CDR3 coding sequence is TGTGCCAGCAGCTTGGAATGGGCCGGGGAGCTGTTTTTT.

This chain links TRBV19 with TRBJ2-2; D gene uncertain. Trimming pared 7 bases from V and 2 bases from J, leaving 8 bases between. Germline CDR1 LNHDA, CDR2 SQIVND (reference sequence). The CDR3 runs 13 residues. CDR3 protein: CASKNVNTGELFF. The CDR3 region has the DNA TGTGCCAGTAAGAACGTAAACACCGGGGAGCTGTTTTTT. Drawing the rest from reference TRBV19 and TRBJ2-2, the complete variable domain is DGGITQSPKYLFRKEGQNVTLSCEQNLNHDAMYWYRQDPGQGLRLIYYSQIVNDFQKGDIAEGYSVSREKKESFPLTVTSAQKNPTAFYLCASKNVNTGELFFGEGSRLTVL.

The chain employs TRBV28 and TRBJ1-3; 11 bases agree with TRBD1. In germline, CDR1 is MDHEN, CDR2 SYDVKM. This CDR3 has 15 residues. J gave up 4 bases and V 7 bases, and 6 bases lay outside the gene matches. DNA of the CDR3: TGTGCCAGCAACGGACAGGGGGCGGAAGGAAACACCATATATTTT. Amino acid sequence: CASNGQGAEGNTIYF.

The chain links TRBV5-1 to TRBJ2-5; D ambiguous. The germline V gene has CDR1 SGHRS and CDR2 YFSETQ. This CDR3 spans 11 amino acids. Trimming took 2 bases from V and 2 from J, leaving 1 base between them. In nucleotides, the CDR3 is TGCGCCAGCAGCTTTCAAGAGACCCAGTACTTC. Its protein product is CASSFQETQYF.

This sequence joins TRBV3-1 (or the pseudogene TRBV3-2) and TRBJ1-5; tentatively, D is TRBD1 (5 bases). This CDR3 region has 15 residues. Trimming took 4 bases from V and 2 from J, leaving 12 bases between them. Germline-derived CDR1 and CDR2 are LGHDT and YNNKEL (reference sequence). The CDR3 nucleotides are TGTGCCAGCAGCCCGGGACCGTTAGGCAATCAGCCCCAGCATTTT. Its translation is CASSPGPLGNQPQHF.

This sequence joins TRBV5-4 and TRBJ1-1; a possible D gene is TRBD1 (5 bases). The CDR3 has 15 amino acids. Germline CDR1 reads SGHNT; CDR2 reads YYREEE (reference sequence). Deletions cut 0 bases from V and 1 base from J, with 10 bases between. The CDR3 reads CASSLALGGNTEAFF. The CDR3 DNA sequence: TGTGCCAGCAGCTTGGCCTTGGGGGGGAACACTGAAGCTTTCTTT.

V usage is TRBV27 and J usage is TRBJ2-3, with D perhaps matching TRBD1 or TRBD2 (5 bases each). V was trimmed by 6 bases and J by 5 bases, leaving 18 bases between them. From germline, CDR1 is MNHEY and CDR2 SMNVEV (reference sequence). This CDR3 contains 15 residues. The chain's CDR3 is CASSWGIQTGDTQYF. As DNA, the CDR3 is TGTGCCAGCAGCTGGGGGATACAGACTGGAGATACGCAGTATTTT.

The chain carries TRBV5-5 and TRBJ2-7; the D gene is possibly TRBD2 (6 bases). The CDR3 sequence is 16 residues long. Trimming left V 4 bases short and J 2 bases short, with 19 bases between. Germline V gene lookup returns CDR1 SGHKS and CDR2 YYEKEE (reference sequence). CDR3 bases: TGTGCCAGCAGCCTAATGATTTATGCGGGGACCTACGAGCAGTACTTC. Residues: CASSLMIYAGTYEQYF.

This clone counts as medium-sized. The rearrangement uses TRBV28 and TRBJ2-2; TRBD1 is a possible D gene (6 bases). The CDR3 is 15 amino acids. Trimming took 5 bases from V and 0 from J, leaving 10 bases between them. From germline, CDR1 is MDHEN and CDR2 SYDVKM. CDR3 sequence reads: CASSTGTPNTGELFF. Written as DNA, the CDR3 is TGTGCCAGCAGTACCGGGACACCGAACACCGGGGAGCTGTTTTTT.

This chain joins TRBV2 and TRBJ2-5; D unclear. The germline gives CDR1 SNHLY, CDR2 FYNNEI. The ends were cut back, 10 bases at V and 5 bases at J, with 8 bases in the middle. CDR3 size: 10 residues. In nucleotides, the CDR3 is TGTGCCATCGACAAGGAGACCCAGTACTTC. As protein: CAIDKETQYF. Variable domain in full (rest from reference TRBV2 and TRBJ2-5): EPEVTQTPSHQVTQMGQEVILRCVPISNHLYFYWYRQILGQKVEFLVSFYNNEISEKSEIFDDQFSVERPDGSNFTLKIRSTKLEDSAMYFCAIDKETQYFGPGTRLLVL.

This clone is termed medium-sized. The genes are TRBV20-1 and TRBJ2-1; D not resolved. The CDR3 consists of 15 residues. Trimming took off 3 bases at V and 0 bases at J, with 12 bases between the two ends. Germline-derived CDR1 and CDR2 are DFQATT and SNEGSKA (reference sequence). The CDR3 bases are TGCAGTGCTAGTAAGGGCGAGAGCTCCTACAATGAGCAGTTCTTC. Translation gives CSASKGESSYNEQFF.

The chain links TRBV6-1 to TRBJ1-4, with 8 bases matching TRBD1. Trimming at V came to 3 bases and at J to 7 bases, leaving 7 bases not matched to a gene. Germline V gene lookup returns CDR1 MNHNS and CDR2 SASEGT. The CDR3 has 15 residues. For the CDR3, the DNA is TGTGCCAGCAGTGATGCAACAGGGGGGATTGAAAAACTGTTTTTT. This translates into CASSDATGGIEKLFF.

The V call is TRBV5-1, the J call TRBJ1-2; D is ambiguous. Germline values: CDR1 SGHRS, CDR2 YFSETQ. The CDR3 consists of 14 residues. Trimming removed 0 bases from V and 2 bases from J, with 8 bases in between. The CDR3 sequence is CASSLAPLNYGYTF. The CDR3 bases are TGCGCCAGCAGCTTGGCGCCGTTGAACTATGGCTACACCTTC.

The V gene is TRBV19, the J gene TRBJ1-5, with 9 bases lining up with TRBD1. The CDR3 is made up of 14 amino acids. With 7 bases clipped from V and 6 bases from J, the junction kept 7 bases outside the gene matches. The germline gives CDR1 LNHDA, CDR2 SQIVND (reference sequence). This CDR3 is CASKKDRGSQPQHF. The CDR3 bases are TGTGCCAGTAAGAAGGACAGGGGTAGTCAGCCCCAGCATTTT.

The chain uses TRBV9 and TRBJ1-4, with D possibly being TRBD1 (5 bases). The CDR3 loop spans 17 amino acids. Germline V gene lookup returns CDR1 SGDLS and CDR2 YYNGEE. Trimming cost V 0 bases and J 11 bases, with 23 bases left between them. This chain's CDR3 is CASSVGFQGIDSEKLFF. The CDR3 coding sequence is TGTGCCAGCAGCGTAGGATTCCAGGGTATTGATTCGGAGAAACTGTTTTTT. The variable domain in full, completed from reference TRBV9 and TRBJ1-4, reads DSGVTQTPKHLITATGQRVTLRCSPRSGDLSVYWYQQSLDQGLQFLIQYYNGEERAKGNILERFSAQQFPDLHSELNLSSLELGDSALYFCASSVGFQGIDSEKLFFGSGTQLSVL.